The 28 T cell receptor beta chains in this list originate from one sample, sequenced in a study of shared clonotypes between healthy human individuals. Some clones are missing from TCRdb's copy, which holds only in-frame ones; the method was immunoSEQ multiplex PCR. The sample holds some 300,000 clones, about 70% seen once. Material for sequencing was memory CD4+ T cells sorted from blood. Documented subset: CD45RA-negative fraction. These TCRs come from a man under 40 in good health.

V gene TRBV27 combines with J gene TRBJ2-2; D unresolved. Germline-derived CDR1 and CDR2 are MNHEY and SMNVEV (reference sequence). Trimming shortened V by 1 base and J by 2 bases, and 11 bases separated the two germline ends. The CDR3 sequence is 16 residues long. The CDR3 DNA follows: TGTGCCAGCAGTTTATACGTCAGGTCCAACACCGGGGAGCTGTTTTTT. It encodes CASSLYVRSNTGELFF.

This clone occurred a few times. This sequence joins TRBV6-1 and TRBJ2-4; 10 nucleotides align to TRBD1. The V gene's germline CDR1 is MNHNS and CDR2 SASEGT. V lost 6 bases and J lost 7; bases outside the gene matches: 3. The CDR3 has 13 amino acids. CDR3 protein: CASSGQGGNIQYF. DNA of the CDR3: TGTGCCAGCAGCGGACAGGGGGGGAACATTCAGTACTTC.

The CDR3 protein is CASRASGRALLTFTDTQYF. CDR3 DNA: TGTGCCAGCAGAGCTAGCGGGAGGGCCCTTCTCACGTTCACAGATACGCAGTATTTT. V usage is TRBV2 and J usage is TRBJ2-3, with 12 nucleotides matching TRBD2. Germline CDR1 is SNHLY and CDR2 is FYNNEI. V was clipped by 6 bases and J by 2 bases; unmatched bases: 15. The CDR3 totals 19 residues. The full variable domain, with the rest looked up from reference TRBV2 and TRBJ2-3, is EPEVTQTPSHQVTQMGQEVILRCVPISNHLYFYWYRQILGQKVEFLVSFYNNEISEKSEIFDDQFSVERPDGSNFTLKIRSTKLEDSAMYFCASRASGRALLTFTDTQYFGPGTRLTVL.

This clone was recorded a few times. This chain joins TRBV7-9 and TRBJ2-5; a weak D match, TRBD2 (6 bases). The CDR3 loop spans 16 amino acids. The germline gives CDR1 SEHNR, CDR2 FQNEAQ (reference sequence). V lost 3 bases to trimming and J lost 4 bases, with 18 bases between them. This CDR3 is CASSLEGLRVAETQYF. In DNA form, the CDR3 reads TGTGCCAGCAGCTTGGAGGGGTTGAGGGTCGCAGAGACCCAGTACTTC.

The table lists this clone with a count of one. The V and J genes are TRBV7-2 and TRBJ2-3, with D unclear. CDR1 and CDR2 (germline): SGHTA, FQGNSA. The CDR3 is 15 residues long. V was pared by 1 base and J by 0 bases, with 8 bases between. The CDR3: CASSLGGPSTDTQYF. The CDR3 DNA sequence: TGTGCCAGCAGCTTAGGGGGTCCTAGCACAGATACGCAGTATTTT.

This chain links TRBV2 with TRBJ2-6; tentatively, D is TRBD2 (5 bases). CDR3 length: 15 residues. The germline V gene has CDR1 SNHLY and CDR2 FYNNEI. The V gene lost 6 bases and the J gene lost 2 bases, with 11 bases spanning the gap. The chain's CDR3 is CASSGRTAGANVLTF. In DNA form, the CDR3 reads TGTGCCAGCAGCGGAAGGACTGCTGGGGCCAACGTCCTGACTTTC.

The CDR3: CASSLGPDRGPTNYGYTF. As DNA, the CDR3 is TGTGCCAGCAGCTTAGGGCCGGACAGGGGGCCAACTAACTATGGCTACACCTTC. The chain couples TRBV7-2 to TRBJ1-2; 11 nucleotides agree with TRBD1. The CDR3 extends over 18 amino acids. Germline V gene data show CDR1 as SGHTA and CDR2 as FQGNSA. With V trimmed by 1 base and J by 0 bases, 7 bases remained unmatched.

The chain uses TRBV20-1 and TRBJ1-2, with TRBD1 matching 7 bases. There are 11 residues in the CDR3. The trim removed 8 bases at V and 5 bases at J, leaving 5 bases unmatched. Per germline, CDR1 DFQATT and CDR2 SNEGSKA (reference sequence). The CDR3 sequence: CSLQGRYGYTF. In DNA form, the CDR3 reads TGCAGTTTACAGGGGCGGTATGGCTACACCTTC.

The V and J genes are TRBV18 and TRBJ2-7; possible D gene TRBD1, 6 bases. This CDR3 comprises 12 residues. CDR1 is KGHSH, CDR2 LQKENI, per germline. The V end was cut by 6 bases, the J end by 3 bases, with 9 bases between. The CDR3 here is CASSRTDYEQYF. CDR3 coding DNA: TGTGCCAGCTCCCGGACAGACTACGAGCAGTACTTC.

The genes are TRBV5-1 and TRBJ1-3; possible D gene TRBD1, 5 bases. Trimming took off 4 bases at V and 0 bases at J, with 14 bases between the two ends. The CDR3 loop spans 16 amino acids. The germline CDR1 and CDR2 sequences are SGHRS and YFSETQ. The CDR3 reads CASSPGPGGSGNTIYF. The DNA of the CDR3 is TGCGCCAGCAGCCCGGGGCCGGGGGGCTCTGGAAACACCATATATTTT.

In its sample, this clone was seen a few times. V is TRBV18 and J is TRBJ2-5; TRBD2 is a possible D gene (6 bases). Looked up from germline, CDR1 is KGHSH and CDR2 is LQKENI. V lost 3 bases to trimming and J lost 5 bases, with 16 bases between them. The CDR3 is 15 amino acids. The CDR3 bases are TGTGCCAGCTCACCCAACCGGGGAGGATGGGAGACCCAGTACTTC. Protein product: CASSPNRGGWETQYF.

This chain joins TRBV20-1 and TRBJ2-1; no firm D call. The V gene's germline CDR1 is DFQATT and CDR2 SNEGSKA (reference sequence). V was pared by 6 bases and J by 4 bases, with 7 bases between. The CDR3 spans 11 residues. Here the CDR3 reads CSAAGYNEQFF. As DNA, the CDR3 is TGCAGTGCCGCCGGATACAATGAGCAGTTCTTC.

This clone came up many times. The chain is built from TRBV15 and TRBJ2-1; 8 bases are shared with TRBD2. The CDR3 runs 15 residues. Looked up from germline, CDR1 is LNHNV and CDR2 is YYDKDF (reference sequence). V dropped 0 bases and J dropped 4; count of bases not matched to a gene: 2. The CDR3 DNA reads TGTGCCACCAGCAGAGACGGGAGGGATTACAATGAGCAGTTCTTC. Translation gives CATSRDGRDYNEQFF.

Only one count was recorded for this clone. This chain uses TRBV6-6 with TRBJ2-2; tentatively, D is TRBD1 (6 bases). There are 14 residues in the CDR3. Germline values: CDR1 MNHNY, CDR2 SVGAGI (reference sequence). V lost 0 bases and J 7 bases, leaving 9 bases between the germline ends. In DNA form, the CDR3 reads TGTGCCAGCAGTTACTCGAGGGGGTACGGGGAGCTGTTTTTT. Protein product: CASSYSRGYGELFF.

The rearrangement links TRBV7-2 to TRBJ2-7; D gene uncertain. CDR3 length: 14 residues. CDR1 and CDR2 from the germline V gene are SGHTA and FQGNSA. V was cut by 1 base and J by 4 bases, with 11 bases left in between. CDR3 DNA: TGTGCCAGCAGCTTAGATGAGGTGCTGTACGAGCAGTACTTC. This encodes CASSLDEVLYEQYF. The full variable domain, rest sourced from reference TRBV7-2 and TRBJ2-7, is GAGVSQSPSNKVTEKGKDVELRCDPISGHTALYWYRQSLGQGLEFLIYFQGNSAPDKSGLPSDRFSAERTGGSVSTLTIQRTQQEDSAVYLCASSLDEVLYEQYFGPGTRLTVT.

The V call is TRBV15, the J call TRBJ1-4; 9 bases line up with TRBD1. Per the germline V gene, CDR1 is LNHNV and CDR2 is YYDKDF (reference sequence). Trimming removed 5 bases from V and 7 bases from J; junction bases left unmatched: 8. The CDR3 extends over 15 amino acids. In DNA, the CDR3 is TGTGCCACCAGCGGACGACAGGGGGGGAGTGAAAAACTGTTTTTT. It translates to CATSGRQGGSEKLFF.

This chain joins TRBV6-1 and TRBJ1-6; possibly TRBD1 for D (5 bases). The CDR3 loop spans 13 amino acids. Germline loops: CDR1 MNHNS, CDR2 SASEGT. Deletions cut 6 bases from V and 5 bases from J, with 8 bases between. The CDR3 DNA sequence: TGTGCCAGCAGCGACAGTAATAATTCACCCCTCCACTTT. It is translated as CASSDSNNSPLHF.

The sample holds a few counts of this clone. The chain combines TRBV29-1 with TRBJ2-6; D gene unclear. CDR3 length: 12 amino acids. Trimming took 6 bases from V and 2 from J, leaving 5 bases between them. CDR1 and CDR2 (germline): SQVTM, ANQGSEA. The CDR3 DNA reads TGCAGCGTCCCAGCTGGGGCCAACGTCCTGACTTTC. It encodes CSVPAGANVLTF.

The V gene is TRBV28, the J gene TRBJ2-7, with TRBD2 identical over 9 bases. From germline, CDR1 is MDHEN and CDR2 SYDVKM. V shed 6 bases, J shed 5 bases, and the junction held 14 bases outside the gene matches. The CDR3 loop spans 16 amino acids. The CDR3 loop is CASSPRTGGRGDEQYF. The CDR3 DNA is TGTGCCAGCAGCCCCCGGACAGGCGGGAGGGGAGACGAGCAGTACTTC.

The chain carries TRBV28 and TRBJ2-7; 11 nucleotides line up with TRBD2. The germline CDR1 and CDR2 sequences are MDHEN and SYDVKM. The CDR3 contains 20 residues. V lost 3 bases and J lost 2; bases outside the gene matches: 18. In DNA, the CDR3 is TGTGCCAGCAGTTTCTTTCGCGCGTCGGCTAGCGGGAGGCCGGCCTACGAGCAGTACTTC. As protein: CASSFFRASASGRPAYEQYF.

This rearrangement joins TRBV19 to TRBJ2-4, with 8 positions matching TRBD2. The CDR3 is 14 amino acids. From germline, CDR1 is LNHDA and CDR2 SQIVND (reference sequence). With 10 bases clipped from V and 4 bases from J, the junction kept 9 bases outside the gene matches. The CDR3 spells CATSRGDTKNIQYF. The CDR3 DNA sequence: TGTGCCACCTCGCGGGGGGACACGAAAAACATTCAGTACTTC. The full variable domain, its missing parts supplied by reference TRBV19 and TRBJ2-4, is DGGITQSPKYLFRKEGQNVTLSCEQNLNHDAMYWYRQDPGQGLRLIYYSQIVNDFQKGDIAEGYSVSREKKESFPLTVTSAQKNPTAFYLCATSRGDTKNIQYFGAGTRLSVL.

This rearrangement joins TRBV5-6 to TRBJ1-3; TRBD1 aligns across 7 bases. CDR3 length: 17 residues. V lost 4 bases and J lost 1; bases outside the gene matches: 11. Germline loops: CDR1 SGHDT, CDR2 YYEEEE. The CDR3 sequence is CASSHDRDGLSGNTIYF. The CDR3 DNA is TGTGCCAGCAGCCATGACAGGGATGGACTGTCTGGAAACACCATATATTTT.

The J gene is TRBJ2-3, the V gene TRBV5-1; TRBD2 aligns across 12 bases. Unmatched junction bases numbered 6, after V lost 4 bases and J lost 0 bases. Germline V gene sequence: CDR1 SGHRS, CDR2 YFSETQ. This CDR3 is built from 17 residues. Written as DNA, the CDR3 is TGCGCCAGCAGCACCGGACTAGCGGGATCTAGCACAGATACGCAGTATTTT. Amino acid sequence: CASSTGLAGSSTDTQYF.

This chain uses TRBV29-1 with TRBJ1-4, with no clear D. V gave up 3 bases and J gave up 7 bases, with 6 bases separating them. The V gene's germline CDR1 is SQVTM and CDR2 ANQGSEA. This CDR3 is 11 amino acids long. The CDR3 loop is CSVDVGEKLFF. Here the CDR3 DNA reads TGCAGCGTTGATGTTGGTGAAAAACTGTTTTTT. Looking up the rest from reference TRBV29-1 and TRBJ1-4 gives the full variable domain: SAVISQKPSRDICQRGTSLTIQCQVDSQVTMMFWYRQQPGQSLTLIATANQGSEATYESGFVIDKFPISRPNLTFSTLTVSNMSPEDSSIYLCSVDVGEKLFFGSGTQLSVL.

The chain carries TRBV18 and TRBJ1-5; possibly TRBD1 for D (5 bases). Trimming shortened V by 4 bases and J by 3 bases, and 10 bases separated the two germline ends. The CDR3 contains 14 residues. Germline V gives CDR1 KGHSH, CDR2 LQKENI. This CDR3 is CASSLGGTNQPQHF. The CDR3 DNA reads TGTGCCAGCTCACTTGGGGGGACCAATCAGCCCCAGCATTTT.

This chain connects TRBV5-1 to TRBJ2-1; D possibly corresponds to TRBD2 (6 bases). Trimming took 0 bases from V and 4 from J, leaving 11 bases between them. This CDR3 spans 15 amino acids. CDR1 and CDR2 from the germline V gene are SGHRS and YFSETQ. CDR3 loop: CASSLVAGLYNEQFF. DNA of the CDR3: TGCGCCAGCAGCTTGGTGGCGGGGTTATACAATGAGCAGTTCTTC.

This chain uses TRBV6-5 with TRBJ2-2, with TRBD1 matching 8 bases. The CDR3 runs 15 residues. Trimming cost V 7 bases and J 4 bases; bases outside gene matches: 8. Germline V lookup: CDR1 MNHEY, CDR2 SVGAGI. CDR3 region: CASTHRTGITGELFF. DNA for the CDR3: TGTGCCAGCACACACAGGACAGGGATCACCGGGGAGCTGTTTTTT.

The rearrangement joins TRBV7-9 to TRBJ1-1; TRBD1 matches at 9 bases. Germline V lookup: CDR1 SEHNR, CDR2 FQNEAQ (reference sequence). J was trimmed by 5 bases and V by 8 bases; bases with no gene match: 15. The CDR3 consists of 16 residues. The CDR3 coding sequence is TGTGCCAGCGAACAACCCCCGGGGACAGGGTGGACTGAAGCTTTCTTT. This gives the protein CASEQPPGTGWTEAFF.